Below are 25 T cell receptor beta chains sequenced from a single sample in a study of patients and donors after allogeneic stem cell transplantation. From the RT-PCR reads, TCRdb called clonotypes with MiXCR, one entry per CDR3 protein. In the table there are some 960,000 distinct CDR3 sequences, about 20% of which are singletons. Sequences were obtained from blood, either unsorted or a sorted T cell fraction (not recorded which). These receptors all come from a human donor who was either an allogeneic HSCT recipient or a stem cell or donor lymphocyte infusion donor (not recorded which). It is not recorded whose cells these are; they may come from a transplant donor.

The V call is TRBV7-3, the J call TRBJ2-1, with a tentative D call TRBD1 (5 bases). This CDR3 has 15 amino acids. CDR1 and CDR2 from the germline V gene are SGHTA and FQGTGA. The V and J ends lost 1 base and 7 bases respectively, with 14 bases between them. The CDR3 here is CASSLILKGRNEQFF. In DNA, the CDR3 is TGTGCCAGCAGCTTAATCTTGAAGGGGCGGAATGAGCAGTTCTTC.

The chain recombines TRBV28 with TRBJ2-1; tentatively, D is TRBD2 (6 bases). The CDR3 extends over 16 amino acids. The germline V and J ends were trimmed by 6 bases and 5 bases, with 20 bases remaining between them. Germline V gives CDR1 MDHEN, CDR2 SYDVKM. CDR3 in DNA: TGTGCCAGCAGCTCCCCGGGTCGGGGACTGGACAATGAGCAGTTCTTC. Translation gives CASSSPGRGLDNEQFF.

This clonotype has just a few counts. The chain recombines TRBV5-1 with TRBJ1-2; D might be TRBD1 (5 bases). CDR3 length: 15 residues. The germline V and J ends were trimmed by 4 bases and 4 bases, with 17 bases remaining between them. Germline V gives CDR1 SGHRS, CDR2 YFSETQ. The CDR3 sequence: CASSLGTPGVYGYTF. The CDR3, as DNA: TGCGCCAGCAGCCTAGGGACTCCGGGAGTCTATGGCTACACCTTC.

The CDR3 nucleotides read TGTGCCAGCAGTGAAGGGGACAGGAGGGTCTCCGAGCAGTACTTC. This sequence encodes CASSEGDRRVSEQYF. The chain links TRBV6-1 to TRBJ2-7; 8 bases agree with TRBD1. The CDR3 length is 15 residues. Per germline, CDR1 MNHNS and CDR2 SASEGT. J was trimmed by 6 bases and V by 1 base; bases with no gene match: 8.

This clonotype was counted a few times. J is TRBJ2-1 and V is TRBV5-1; D unresolved. The CDR3 has 16 residues. Trimming took off 1 base at V and 1 base at J, with 12 bases between the two ends. In germline, CDR1 is SGHRS, CDR2 YFSETQ. The chain's CDR3 is CASSLIVAHSYNEQFF. The CDR3 coding sequence is TGCGCCAGCAGCTTGATCGTCGCGCATTCCTACAATGAGCAGTTCTTC.

This clonotype was seen only a few times. The J gene is TRBJ2-5, the V gene TRBV7-9; D may be TRBD1 or TRBD2 (5 bases each). Between the trimmed V and J ends, which lost 5 bases and 1 base, there was a span of 14 bases. Germline CDR1 SEHNR, CDR2 FQNEAQ (reference sequence). The CDR3 spans 15 residues. In DNA form, the CDR3 reads TGTGCCAGCAGCCCGGGGACGCTGGGCCAAGAGACCCAGTACTTC. Translating gives CASSPGTLGQETQYF.

V usage is TRBV5-6 and J usage is TRBJ2-7; D gene unclear. V was clipped by 0 bases and J by 7 bases, with 14 bases between them. In germline, CDR1 is SGHDT, CDR2 YYEEEE. The CDR3 sequence is 14 residues long. The DNA for the CDR3 is TGTGCCAGCAGCTTGGCCGAGGCTTCTGCGGAGCAGTACTTC. Its translation: CASSLAEASAEQYF.

The CDR3 is CAINAGRGGEETQYF. CDR3 coding DNA: TGTGCCATCAACGCGGGAAGGGGAGGGGAAGAGACCCAGTACTTC. The chain links TRBV10-3 to TRBJ2-5; 7 bases fit TRBD2. With 7 bases clipped from V and 3 bases from J, the junction kept 11 bases outside the gene matches. CDR3 length: 15 amino acids. Looked up from germline, CDR1 is ENHRY and CDR2 is SYGVKD.

The table lists this clonotype with a few counts. The rearrangement links TRBV4-3 to TRBJ1-5; D might be TRBD1 (5 bases). CDR3 size: 15 residues. Looked up from germline, CDR1 is LGHNA and CDR2 is YSLEER. Trimming took off 0 bases at V and 5 bases at J, with 11 bases between the two ends. CDR3 protein: CASSQDKGRDQPQHF. CDR3 bases: TGCGCCAGCAGCCAAGATAAGGGGAGGGATCAGCCCCAGCATTTT.

The chain uses TRBV5-1 and TRBJ2-1, with TRBD1 as a possible D gene (5 bases). This CDR3 region has 14 residues. The germline V gene encodes CDR1 SGHRS and CDR2 YFSETQ. The V and J ends lost 0 bases and 7 bases respectively, with 11 bases between them. The chain's CDR3 is CASSLGATANEQFF. The CDR3, as DNA: TGCGCCAGCAGCTTGGGGGCGACAGCTAATGAGCAGTTCTTC.

The rearrangement joins TRBV27 to TRBJ1-2, with 9 nucleotides matching TRBD1. The germline gives CDR1 MNHEY, CDR2 SMNVEV (reference sequence). Unmatched junction bases numbered 6, after V lost 5 bases and J lost 2 bases. CDR3 length equals 15 residues. CDR3 protein: CASSRGTGRNYGYTF. CDR3 DNA: TGTGCCAGCAGTCGTGGGACAGGGAGGAACTATGGCTACACCTTC.

This clonotype was seen only a few times. The chain employs TRBV10-3 and TRBJ2-2; the D gene is possibly TRBD1 (6 bases). This CDR3 region has 14 residues. Germline CDR1 and CDR2: ENHRY and SYGVKD. Between the trimmed V and J ends, which lost 0 bases and 6 bases, there was a span of 8 bases. This CDR3 is CAISESTGPGELFF. As DNA, the CDR3 is TGTGCCATCAGTGAGTCGACAGGACCCGGGGAGCTGTTTTTT.

The V and J genes are TRBV6-5 and TRBJ2-3; D is possibly TRBD2 (6 bases). The CDR3 runs to 16 residues. Between the trimmed V and J ends, which lost 4 bases and 1 base, there was a span of 15 bases. Germline V gives CDR1 MNHEY, CDR2 SVGAGI. The CDR3 nucleotides are TGTGCCAGCAGTTTCCAAGGTAGACTAGGCACAGATACGCAGTATTTT. Translation gives CASSFQGRLGTDTQYF.

There are a few counts of this clonotype. This chain connects TRBV12-5 to TRBJ2-1; D gene unclear. Germline CDR1 LGHNT, CDR2 FRNRAP. The V and J ends lost 5 bases and 5 bases respectively, with 10 bases between them. The CDR3 runs to 13 residues. In nucleotides, the CDR3 is TGTGCTAGTGGTCCTCCTAGTGACAATGAGCAGTTCTTC. It codes for CASGPPSDNEQFF. Using reference TRBV12-5 and TRBJ2-1 for the parts outside the CDR3, the full variable domain is DARVTQTPRHKVTEMGQEVTMRCQPILGHNTVFWYRQTMMQGLELLAYFRNRAPLDDSGMPKDRFSAEMPDATLATLKIQPSEPRDSAVYFCASGPPSDNEQFFGPGTRLTVL.

This clonotype was recorded a few times. This chain joins TRBV20-1 and TRBJ1-1, with TRBD1 as a possible D gene (6 bases). The CDR3 contains 12 residues. Germline lookup yields CDR1 DFQATT and CDR2 SNEGSKA (reference sequence). V was pared by 5 bases and J by 6 bases, with 13 bases between. The CDR3 loop reads CSAQRGPSEAFF. In nucleotides, the CDR3 is TGCAGTGCTCAGCGGGGGCCATCTGAAGCTTTCTTT.

The V and J genes are TRBV7-9 and TRBJ1-6, with TRBD1 matching over 8 bases. The V segment lost 7 bases and the J segment 5 bases; nucleotides outside the gene matches: 7. Germline V gene sequence: CDR1 SEHNR, CDR2 FQNEAQ (reference sequence). The CDR3 covers 15 residues. The CDR3 loop is CASTQGAGDNSPLHF. CDR3 nucleotides: TGTGCCAGCACCCAGGGGGCAGGGGATAATTCACCCCTCCACTTT.

The chain uses TRBV3-1 and TRBJ1-1; the match to TRBD1 covers 10 bases. Looked up from germline, CDR1 is LGHDT and CDR2 is YNNKEL (reference sequence). V shed 4 bases, J shed 13 bases, and the junction held 9 bases outside the gene matches. CDR3 length: 13 amino acids. The CDR3 region has the DNA TGTGCCAGCAGCCCGTTTAAGGACAGGGGGGATTTCTTT. The encoded protein is CASSPFKDRGDFF.

The chain uses TRBV30 and TRBJ1-5; D uncertain. This CDR3 is 13 amino acids long. The V gene lost 1 base and the J gene lost 6 bases, with 10 bases spanning the gap. Germline V gene lookup returns CDR1 GTSNPN and CDR2 SVGIG (reference sequence). CDR3 region: CAWSGKASQPQHF. CDR3 nucleotide sequence: TGTGCCTGGAGTGGGAAAGCCAGTCAGCCCCAGCATTTT.

J is TRBJ1-2 and V is TRBV29-1, with no clear D. V was clipped by 3 bases and J by 2 bases, with 7 bases between them. Germline CDR1 is SQVTM and CDR2 is ANQGSEA. The length of the CDR3 is 12 residues. The CDR3, as DNA: TGCAGCGTTGACAGCCACAACTATGGCTACACCTTC. This gives the protein CSVDSHNYGYTF.

In DNA, the CDR3 is TGCGCCAGCAGCTCCCCGGGGAGGGCCTACGAGCAGTACTTC. Translating it yields CASSSPGRAYEQYF. This chain joins TRBV4-1 and TRBJ2-7, with 7 bases that match TRBD2. Germline lookup yields CDR1 MGHRA and CDR2 YSYEKL. The trim removed 5 bases at V and 2 bases at J, leaving 6 bases unmatched. The CDR3 sequence is 14 residues long.

Only a few counts were recorded for this clonotype. V and J are TRBV9 and TRBJ2-1; 8 positions agree with TRBD2. Trimming removed 0 bases from V and 6 bases from J; junction bases left unmatched: 8. Germline V gives CDR1 SGDLS, CDR2 YYNGEE. The CDR3 totals 16 residues. The CDR3 coding sequence is TGTGCCAGCAGCGTAGCCCCCCAGCGGGAGAGCAATGAGCAGTTCTTC. As protein: CASSVAPQRESNEQFF.

This clonotype was recorded once. The CDR3 here is CATSRDPNGLYEQYF. The CDR3 DNA reads as TGTGCCACCAGCAGAGATCCGAATGGCCTCTACGAGCAGTACTTC. The rearrangement uses TRBV15 and TRBJ2-7; the D is unclear. This CDR3 region has 15 residues. The V gene's germline CDR1 is LNHNV and CDR2 YYDKDF (reference sequence). Deletions cut 0 bases from V and 3 bases from J, with 12 bases between.

This clonotype was detected only a few times. The chain carries TRBV6-4 and TRBJ2-1; D is unclear. V was clipped by 5 bases and J by 1 base, with 12 bases between them. The CDR3 covers 15 residues. From germline, CDR1 is MRHNA and CDR2 SNTAGT. The CDR3 protein is CASSIRVGSYNEQFF. The CDR3 region has the DNA TGTGCCAGCAGTATTAGGGTTGGTTCCTACAATGAGCAGTTCTTC.

In its sample, this clonotype was seen a few times. The J gene is TRBJ2-7, the V gene TRBV6-5; D is perhaps TRBD1 or TRBD2 (6 bases each). The CDR3 has 14 residues. The germline gives CDR1 MNHEY, CDR2 SVGAGI. Trimming took 2 bases from V and 5 from J, leaving 13 bases between them. CDR3 bases: TGTGCCAGCAGTTACGGGGGGCCTCGGAACGAGCAGTACTTC. This codes for CASSYGGPRNEQYF.

The genes are TRBV3-1 and TRBJ2-5, with D hard to call. This CDR3 is built from 13 residues. Germline V CDR1 and CDR2: LGHDT, YNNKEL (reference sequence). V was shortened by 4 bases and J by 4 bases, with 10 bases between the two germline ends. The CDR3 DNA follows: TGTGCCAGCAGCCTGGGCACACGAGAGACCCAGTACTTC. Its protein is CASSLGTRETQYF.